These T cell receptor beta chains were read from a single sample in a study of T cells in tuberculosis. Assay: immunoSEQ multiplex PCR; the TCRdb copy retains only in-frame clones and omits some. The sample yields under 45,000 clones, approximately 89% seen once. The sequenced sample was PBMCs, obtained at tuberculosis diagnosis. Source of these receptors: an adult with tuberculosis. The CDR3 runs from the conserved cysteine through the conserved F or W. The D gene is left open where the match is weak. Where a row states a size, it is once, few, many or the class of an expanded clone; other rows omit it.

>NA|TRBV11-2|TRBJ1-6|NA
CASSSVTRGTAPLHF
TGTGCCAGCAGCTCCGTGACCCGGGGTACGGCACCCCTCCACTTT
>TRBD1|TRBV6-1|TRBJ1-2|NA
CASSGRGSYGYTF
TGTGCCAGCAGTGGCAGGGGGTCCTATGGCTACACCTTC
>TRBD2|TRBV18|TRBJ2-5|NA
CASSPPGLAGGQETQYF
TGTGCCAGCTCACCACCGGGACTAGCGGGGGGCCAAGAGACCCAGTACTTC
>NA|TRBV27|TRBJ1-2|NA
CASSAGVGYGYTF
TGTGCCAGCAGTGCAGGGGTGGGCTATGGCTACACCTTC
>NA|TRBV6-7|TRBJ1-5|NA
CASSYSKRTSNQPQHF
TGTGCCAGCAGTTACTCGAAACGGACAAGCAATCAGCCCCAGCATTTT
>TRBD2|TRBV10-2|TRBJ2-3|NA
CASSELAGVDTQYF
TGCGCCAGCAGTGAGCTAGCGGGGGTGGATACGCAGTATTTT
>NA|TRBV12-5|TRBJ2-2|NA
CASGFLYAGELFF
TGTGCTAGTGGTTTCCTCTACGCCGGGGAGCTGTTTTTT
>NA|TRBV20-1|TRBJ1-2|NA
CSASREYGYTF
TGCAGTGCTAGTAGAGAGTATGGCTACACCTTC
>NA|TRBV12-5|TRBJ2-5|NA
CASGARGWGTQYF
TGTGCTAGTGGGGCTAGGGGTTGGGGGACCCAGTACTTC
>NA|TRBV4-1|TRBJ1-3|NA
CASSEQGFGNTIYF
TGCGCCAGCAGCGAACAGGGTTTTGGAAACACCATATATTTT
>NA|TRBV27|TRBJ1-1|NA
CASSLSQTAFF
TGTGCCAGCAGTTTATCACAGACAGCTTTCTTT
>NA|TRBV4-2|TRBJ2-1|NA
CASSHSQGSSYNEQFF
TGTGCCAGCAGCCACTCCCAGGGGAGCTCCTACAATGAGCAGTTCTTC
>TRBD2|TRBV10-2|TRBJ2-3|NA
CAILGVPSGGASTDTQYF
TGCGCCATCCTAGGGGTTCCTAGCGGGGGTGCTAGCACAGATACGCAGTATTTT
>TRBD1|TRBV30|TRBJ1-5|NA
CAWSPDRVGGNQPQHF
TGTGCCTGGAGTCCAGACAGGGTCGGTGGCAATCAGCCCCAGCATTTT
>NA|TRBV21-1|TRBJ2-7|NA
CASSKEEGAGEQYF
TGTGCCAGCAGCAAAGAGGAGGGGGCGGGGGAGCAGTACTTC
>TRBD1|TRBV11-1|TRBJ1-5|NA
CASSRDRSLNQPQHF
TGTGCCAGCAGCCGGGACAGGAGTCTCAATCAGCCCCAGCATTTT
>NA|TRBV6-1|TRBJ2-2|once
CASRSDRLNTGELFF
TGTGCCAGCAGATCCGACAGGCTGAACACCGGGGAGCTGTTTTTT
>NA|TRBV5-6|TRBJ2-7|NA
CASSLHTGIFAYEQYF
TGTGCCAGCAGCTTGCATACAGGGATTTTTGCCTACGAGCAGTACTTC
>NA|TRBV19|TRBJ1-1|NA
CASSISDREAFF
TGTGCCAGTAGTATTTCCGACAGGGAAGCTTTCTTT
>TRBD1|TRBV10-3|TRBJ2-2|NA
CAISDPGQGTGELFF
TGTGCCATCAGTGATCCGGGACAGGGTACCGGGGAGCTGTTTTTT
>NA|TRBV5-5|TRBJ1-5|NA
CASSLTASNQPQHF
TGTGCCAGCAGCTTGACAGCTAGCAATCAGCCCCAGCATTTT
>TRBD1|TRBV5-6|TRBJ1-5|NA
CASSFRGTGRLLSNQPQHF
TGTGCCAGCAGCTTTAGGGGGACAGGGCGTCTACTTAGCAATCAGCCCCAGCATTTT
>TRBD1|TRBV7-3|TRBJ1-2|NA
CASSLRPDREPYGYTF
TGTGCCAGCAGCTTAAGGCCGGACAGGGAACCCTATGGCTACACCTTC
>TRBD2|TRBV7-2|TRBJ2-4|NA
CASSSRTSGGARNIQYF
TGTGCCAGCAGCTCAAGGACTAGCGGGGGGGCCCGAAACATTCAGTACTTC
>NA|TRBV6-4|TRBJ1-1|NA
CASSPNRQMNTEAFF
TGTGCCAGCAGCCCGAACAGGCAAATGAACACTGAAGCTTTCTTT
>NA|TRBV27|TRBJ1-2|NA
CASRLTGSNYGYTF
TGTGCCAGCAGACTGACGGGGAGCAACTATGGCTACACCTTC
>TRBD1|TRBV6-1|TRBJ1-2|NA
CASSEKGVPGQTNYGYTF
TGTGCCAGCAGTGAAAAGGGAGTCCCGGGACAGACTAACTATGGCTACACCTTC
>NA|TRBV28|TRBJ1-6|NA
CASSPLLGASYNSPLHF
TGTGCCAGCAGTCCCCTCTTGGGAGCCTCCTATAATTCACCCCTCCACTTT
>NA|TRBV30|TRBJ2-3|NA
CAWSVSILADTQYF
TGTGCCTGGAGTGTCTCCATACTCGCAGATACGCAGTATTTT
>TRBD1|TRBV27|TRBJ1-1|NA
CASSPWDRRMNTEAFF
TGTGCCAGCAGTCCATGGGACAGACGAATGAACACTGAAGCTTTCTTT
>NA|TRBV18|TRBJ2-7|NA
CASSPSGFGEQYF
TGTGCCAGCTCACCATCCGGGTTTGGTGAGCAGTACTTC
>NA|TRBV5-5|TRBJ2-7|NA
CASRGGFGLAYEQYF
TGTGCCAGCAGAGGAGGTTTCGGGCTAGCCTACGAGCAGTACTTC
>TRBD1|TRBV4-1|TRBJ1-2|NA
CASSLGTGAANYGYTF
TGCGCCAGCAGCCTGGGGACAGGGGCAGCTAACTATGGCTACACCTTC